The 7 T cell receptor beta chains below all came from one sample that was sequenced in a study of shared clonotypes between healthy human individuals. Assay: immunoSEQ multiplex PCR; the TCRdb copy retains only in-frame clones and omits some. The table includes some 530,000 clones, 65% to 85% detected once. Sequenced material: PBMCs. Receptors were obtained from a woman between 40 and 55 years old in good health. Some clones in this sample may be carry-over from other donors' samples.

This clone has a handful of counts. The V gene is TRBV7-6, the J gene TRBJ2-3, with TRBD2 matching 8 bases. This CDR3 comprises 16 residues. The germline CDR1 and CDR2 sequences are SGHVS and FNYEAQ. V dropped 5 bases and J dropped 3; count of bases not matched to a gene: 10. This CDR3 is CASSLLGGARTDTQYF. The CDR3, as DNA: TGTGCCAGCAGCCTCCTCGGGGGGGCGCGAACAGATACGCAGTATTTT.

The chain combines TRBV4-1 with TRBJ1-1; TRBD1 might be the D (5 bases). CDR1 MGHRA and CDR2 YSYEKL come from the germline V gene. CDR3 length: 14 residues. The V end was cut by 1 base, the J end by 6 bases, with 12 bases between. DNA of the CDR3: TGCGCCAGCAGCCAAGGGTCCCGGGGGGCTGAAGCTTTCTTT. This sequence encodes CASSQGSRGAEAFF.

The CDR3 nucleotides are TGTGCCAGCAGCCCTCGAGGATCAGCGAGGGGCAATGAGCAGTTCTTC. This sequence encodes CASSPRGSARGNEQFF. The rearrangement uses TRBV9 and TRBJ2-1; either TRBD1 or TRBD2 may supply D (5 bases each). The germline gives CDR1 SGDLS, CDR2 YYNGEE. The CDR3 covers 16 residues. V was pared by 4 bases and J by 6 bases, with 20 bases between.

In its sample, this clone was seen many times. This CDR3 is also generated by other DNA sequences in the sample. The rearrangement links TRBV5-6 to TRBJ1-5, with 9 nucleotides matching TRBD1. CDR3 length equals 15 residues. Trimming cost V 3 bases and J 2 bases; bases outside gene matches: 3. Germline CDR1 is SGHDT and CDR2 is YYEEEE. DNA for the CDR3: TGTGCCAGCAGCTCGGGACAGGGTGGCAATCAGCCCCAGCATTTT. Protein product: CASSSGQGGNQPQHF.

The chain links TRBV5-4 to TRBJ2-2, with D perhaps TRBD1 (7 bases). Germline V gene sequence: CDR1 SGHNT, CDR2 YYREEE (reference sequence). Trimming left V 4 bases short and J 5 bases short, with 21 bases between. CDR3 length equals 17 residues. CDR3 DNA: TGTGCCAGCAGCACCCCACGAGGACAGGCGGGGACCGGGGAGCTGTTTTTT. Protein: CASSTPRGQAGTGELFF.

In DNA form, the CDR3 reads TGCGCCAGCAGCTTGGGGCCCGGCCACTTGGACGAGCAGTACTTC. Translating gives CASSLGPGHLDEQYF. V gene TRBV5-1 combines with J gene TRBJ2-7; unclear D gene. The CDR3 runs 15 residues. Looked up from germline, CDR1 is SGHRS and CDR2 is YFSETQ. V was pared by 0 bases and J by 5 bases, with 15 bases between.

CDR3 nucleotide sequence: TGTGCCAGCAAAAAGGATACCGCTTACGAGCAGTACTTC. This codes for CASKKDTAYEQYF. The chain joins TRBV6-1 to TRBJ2-7; D ambiguous. The V gene lost 7 bases and the J gene lost 4 bases, with 14 bases spanning the gap. This CDR3 region has 13 residues. The germline V gene has CDR1 MNHNS and CDR2 SASEGT.